The T cell receptor (beta chain) described here comes from a study of OX40 agonist ivuxolimab in advanced cancers. With respect to this clone: The antigen remains unidentified.

The study's findings and limits: The study observed clonal expansion of CD4+ and CD8+ blood T cells by week 6 at 0.1 to 3.0 mg/kg. Those patients achieving a partial response at 0.1-3.0 mg/kg showed among the lowest clonal expansion. Fewer expanded clones were found on average in CD4+ than in CD8+ T cells.

TCRdb's copy holds only in-frame clones and misses some; the assay was immunoSEQ multiplex PCR. The sample yields just under 60,000 clones, about 90% seen once. Exclusion applied to patients with autoimmune disease history or systemic immunosuppression. The germline V and J ends were trimmed by 0 bases and 4 bases, with 9 bases remaining between them. The germline V gene has CDR1 LGHNA and CDR2 YSLEER. This CDR3 has 15 residues. This specimen consisted of CD4+ or CD8+ T cells sorted from blood, obtained in a trial of the OX40 agonist ivuxolimab. The sequence was obtained from an adult with an advanced solid tumor such as melanoma, head and neck, liver or kidney cancer. This sequence joins TRBV4-3 and TRBJ2-2, with D perhaps matching TRBD1 (6 bases). CDR3 nucleotide sequence: TGCGCCAGCAGCCAAGACAGGGGTTTCACCGGGGAGCTGTTTTTT. Residues: CASSQDRGFTGELFF.